The clone carrying this T cell receptor (beta chain) has a single count. Its target is not known. Germline and junction disagree at one end, which may indicate a read error. A J-beta primer mix and a sample-barcoded 5' primer were used in a second PCR of roughly 6 to 11 cycles. A template-switch adaptor containing 12 random nucleotides labeled each cDNA molecule. TCRdb used MiXCR to reprocess the 5' RACE reads, holding one entry per CDR3 protein. The sample contains over a million distinct CDR3 sequences, less than 50% of which appear only once. PBMCs numbering at least 6 million were isolated per sample. This sample stems from a study of blood T cells in healthy people across ages. Study outcomes and limitations: Using unsorted PBMCs precluded a conclusive naive versus antigen-experienced comparison.

Germline values: CDR1 ENHRY, CDR2 SYGVKD. CDR3 length: 15 residues. The sample was blood. The chain carries TRBV10-3 and TRBJ1-6; the match to TRBD1 covers 8 bases. The TCR was taken from a woman aged 55-70 years in good health. The CDR3, as DNA: TGTGCCGTCAGTGAGTCGGGACAGGCCAATTCACCCCTCCACTTT. It specifies CAVSESGQANSPLHF.